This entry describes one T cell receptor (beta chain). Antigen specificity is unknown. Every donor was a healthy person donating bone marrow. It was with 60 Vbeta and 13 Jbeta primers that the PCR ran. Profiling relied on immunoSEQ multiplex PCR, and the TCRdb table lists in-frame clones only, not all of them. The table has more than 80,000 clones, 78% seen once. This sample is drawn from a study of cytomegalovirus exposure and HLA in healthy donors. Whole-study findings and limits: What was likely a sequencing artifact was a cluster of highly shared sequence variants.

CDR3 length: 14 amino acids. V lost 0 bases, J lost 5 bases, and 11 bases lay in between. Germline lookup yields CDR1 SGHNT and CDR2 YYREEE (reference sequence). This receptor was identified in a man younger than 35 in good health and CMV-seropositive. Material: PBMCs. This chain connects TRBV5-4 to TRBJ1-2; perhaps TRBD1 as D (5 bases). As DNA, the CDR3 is TGTGCCAGCAGCTTGGATGCAGGGTCGTATGGCTACACCTTC. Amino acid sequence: CASSLDAGSYGYTF.